The text below deals with one TCR beta chain. Its target is not known. This CDR3 comprises 15 residues. Germline CDR1 is SGDLS and CDR2 is YYNGEE. J gave up 9 bases and V 3 bases, and 10 bases lay outside the gene matches. This record belongs to a study of graft-versus-host responses after intestinal transplantation. The overall study: Multivisceral, liver-intestinal, or isolated intestinal grafts went to recipients. The whole recipient group had anti-thymocyte globulin induction followed by tacrolimus and steroids for around 3 years.

Findings of the study overall: Recipient-marrow GvH clones were detected, some having first appeared in ileum or blood.

Assay: immunoSEQ multiplex PCR; the TCRdb copy retains only in-frame clones and omits some. The table shows roughly 43,000 clones, with about 95% occurring only once. This sequence was found in a human patient who received an intestinal transplant, so some T cells may come from the graft donor. The chain carries TRBV9 and TRBJ2-2, with 8 bases aligning to TRBD2. The material sequenced was PBMCs, taken about 350 days after intestinal transplant. Written as DNA, the CDR3 is TGTGCCAGCAGCGCCCTAGCGGGTGGGGACCGGGAGCTGTTTTTT. Its protein is CASSALAGGDRELFF.